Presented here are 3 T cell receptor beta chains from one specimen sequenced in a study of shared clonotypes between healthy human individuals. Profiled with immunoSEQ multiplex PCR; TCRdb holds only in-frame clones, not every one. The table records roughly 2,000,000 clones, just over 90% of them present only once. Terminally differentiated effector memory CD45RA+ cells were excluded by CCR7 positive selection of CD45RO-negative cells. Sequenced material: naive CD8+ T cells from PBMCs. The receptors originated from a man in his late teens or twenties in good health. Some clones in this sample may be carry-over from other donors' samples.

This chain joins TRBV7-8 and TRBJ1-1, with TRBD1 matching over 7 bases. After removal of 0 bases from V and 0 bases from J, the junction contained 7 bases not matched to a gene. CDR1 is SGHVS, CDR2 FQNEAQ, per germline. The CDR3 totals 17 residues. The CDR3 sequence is CASSLAQGVAMNTEAFF. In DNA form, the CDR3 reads TGTGCCAGCAGCTTAGCTCAGGGGGTAGCCATGAACACTGAAGCTTTCTTT.

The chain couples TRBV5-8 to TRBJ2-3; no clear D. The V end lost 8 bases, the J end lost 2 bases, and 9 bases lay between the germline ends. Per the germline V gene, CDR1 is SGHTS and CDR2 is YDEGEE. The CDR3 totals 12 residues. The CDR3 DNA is TGTGCCAGAAGCGCCTACACAGATACGCAGTATTTT. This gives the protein CARSAYTDTQYF.

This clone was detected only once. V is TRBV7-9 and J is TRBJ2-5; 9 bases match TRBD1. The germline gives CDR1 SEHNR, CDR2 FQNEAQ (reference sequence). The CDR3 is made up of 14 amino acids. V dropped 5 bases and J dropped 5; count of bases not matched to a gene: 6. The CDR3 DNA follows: TGTGCCAGCAGCCTCAACAGGGGGCTCGAGACCCAGTACTTC. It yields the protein CASSLNRGLETQYF. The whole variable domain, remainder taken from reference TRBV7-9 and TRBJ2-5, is DTGVSQNPRHKITKRGQNVTFRCDPISEHNRLYWYRQTLGQGPEFLTYFQNEAQLEKSRLLSDRFSAERPKGSFSTLEIQRTEQGDSAMYLCASSLNRGLETQYFGPGTRLLVL.